The clone carrying this TCR beta chain was picked up a small number of times. Its antigen remains unknown. TCRdb re-called the 5' RACE reads through MiXCR, storing one row per CDR3 protein. This sample has around 1.7 million distinct CDR3 sequences, with more than 30% found just once. The entry originates in a study of identical twins. V gave up 7 bases and J gave up 3 bases; unmatched junction bases: 18. CDR1 is SGHVS and CDR2 is FQNEAQ in the germline V gene. The CDR3 is 20 residues long. Broader study findings: The more abundant beta clonotypes in cord blood had fewer insertions, and memory repertoires did not show this. Cross-sectional statistics underpinned the conclusions; the same donors were not followed.

This chain uses TRBV7-8 with TRBJ2-1; 13 nucleotides line up with TRBD2. The sequence came from a newborn girl in good health. Material for sequencing was cord blood. The CDR3 is CASTHHLGLAGPRVYNEQFF. The CDR3 nucleotides are TGTGCCAGCACTCACCACCTGGGACTAGCGGGACCCAGGGTCTACAATGAGCAGTTCTTC. Full variable domain (remainder filled in from reference TRBV7-8 and TRBJ2-1): GAGVSQSPRYKVAKRGQDVALRCDPISGHVSLFWYQQALGQGPEFLTYFQNEAQLDKSGLPSDRFFAERPEGSVSTLKIQRTQQEDSAVYLCASTHHLGLAGPRVYNEQFFGPGTRLTVL.